This T cell receptor (beta chain) derives from a study of spatial heterogeneity in lung cancer. Study conclusions and caveats: Blood showed ubiquitous tumor TCRs more often at resection than at routine follow-up.

CDR1 is MNHEY and CDR2 is SVGEGT in the germline V gene. The CDR3 length is 15 residues. Trimming removed 5 bases at V and 1 base at J, with 15 bases between. Stated time point: blood at routine non-recurrence follow-up after resection. The authors sequenced whole RNA from tumor, nontumor lung or frozen PBMC without sorting. This clonotype was observed a few times. Its antigen is as yet unknown. TCR cDNA molecules were tagged individually, and each one carried a unique molecular identifier. TCRdb recomputed calls from the 5' RACE reads with MiXCR, one row per CDR3 protein. The data hold roughly 120,000 distinct CDR3 sequences, with about 12% observed a single time.

This TCR came from a male donor with early-stage non-small cell lung cancer. This chain uses TRBV6-2 or TRBV6-3 with TRBJ2-7; a possible D gene is TRBD1 (8 bases). Source: PBMCs, taken at follow-up. CDR3 sequence (DNA): TGTGCCAGCAGTAGCGGGACAGGAAGATCCTACGAGCAGTACTTC. Amino acid sequence: CASSSGTGRSYEQYF.